The sequence of this T cell receptor beta chain was determined in a study of tumor and adjacent non-tumor tissue in lung cancer. Study details: There were 11 to 12 adenocarcinoma, a couple of squamous cell carcinoma and 1 small cell lung cancer cases.

Comments on this clonotype: Its antigen is still unknown.

The library came from three nested PCR rounds adapted from ARM-PCR protocols. TCRdb used MiXCR to reprocess the multiplex PCR reads, holding one entry per CDR3 protein. The sample yields tens of thousands of distinct CDR3 sequences, roughly 72% seen once. Overall study findings and caveats: Top 100 clones took a larger repertoire share in normal lung.

No cell sorting was done before RNA was extracted from the tissue. Newly diagnosed lung cancer patients had thoracic surgery in China, August–late 2014, without prior chemotherapy. Sequenced input: lung tumor tissue. The clonotype was recovered from a woman aged 40 to 50 with non-small cell lung cancer.

CDR3 amino acids: CASTGDRTCNQPQHF. DNA of the CDR3: TGTGCCAGCACCGGAGACAGGACGTGCAATCAGCCCCAGCATTTT. The chain recombines TRBV6-1 with TRBJ1-5; TRBD1 might be the D (6 bases). The CDR3 spans 15 residues. Trimming took 7 bases from V and 2 from J, leaving 15 bases between them. Germline CDR1 MNHNS, CDR2 SASEGT.